This T cell receptor beta chain was documented in a study of cytomegalovirus exposure and HLA in healthy donors (dated by TCRdb to about 2017). About the study as a whole: An earlier analysis of roughly 500 of the donors reported 276 Gb of sequence data and approximately 110 million unique TCR beta sequences from about 179 million T cells. HLA typing covered class I and class II loci at four-digit resolution. The study aimed to test whether cataloging public T cell receptors could reveal signatures of past pathogen exposure. Among over 350 genotyped donors of the cohort, an average of around 240,000 unique TCR beta nucleotide sequences were sequenced per donor, roughly 20% of them non-productive. Genome-wide SNP genotypes for about 65% of the roughly 670 donors were used in a later genetic analysis, which treated that subset as a discovery cohort. A handful of DR-DQ haplotypes were handled as single units for association and clustering because linkage in the cohort was strong. An earlier analysis of some 600 of the donors applied high-throughput TCR beta sequencing to assess whether each TCR beta V gene segment acted as functional or pseudogenic. In the later analysis, no new phenotypic data were used to find candidate immune exposures; instead, reliance was placed on TCR beta sequences and their occurrence across donors. The study combined high-throughput TCR immunosequencing, statistical association of individual TCRs with disease status, and machine learning to predict cytomegalovirus infection status. Typing coverage varied by locus: roughly 629-640 donors for A, B, C, DRB1 and DQB1; some 520 for DQA1; 606 for DPA1; more than 450 for DPB1. In a later analysis, previously published TCR beta repertoires from 550 to 700 donors were re-analyzed and high-resolution HLA genotyping was added so that TCR occurrence patterns could be studied. The study used immunosequencing to profile the T cell repertoires of more than 650 subjects and linked those repertoires to cytomegalovirus serostatus. Donor age, sex, ethnicity and CMV serostatus were compiled together with the repertoire data. Of the 398 genotyped donors, approximately 82% fell in the genetic ancestry cluster associated with self-reported Caucasian donors. Every discovery cohort repertoire had been produced on one sequencing platform. An early release covering 550 to 700 HLA-typed donors comprised about 300 gigabases of sequencing data and roughly 86 million unique TCR sequences. Besides the first cohort of about 730 subjects, a separate validation cohort made up of 120 different subjects was used.

The cohort was made up of roughly 670 healthy bone marrow donors. All cohort members were sampled while nominally healthy, although unrecorded immune exposures were likely present. The donor was CMV seronegative and belonged to the group of more than 300 seronegative cohort members. Each donor provided a peripheral blood sample, and peripheral blood mononuclear cells were used for TCR beta sequencing. The Qiagen DNeasy Blood Extraction Kit was used to extract genomic DNA from the blood cell samples. V is cut back by 4 bases and J by 4 bases, with 5 bases in the junction unmatched. The CDR3, from cysteine to phenylalanine, totals 16 residues. The DNA shown is the 48-base CDR3, in frame from base 1. The CDR1 and CDR2 encoded by the germline V gene are MNHEY and SVGAGI. General conclusions and limits of the study: Sequencing depth was assumed to be roughly uniform across donors in the presence/absence analyses, though that assumption may not hold. A further reported finding was that TCR beta sequences accurately predicted the HLA-A and HLA-B alleles for most subjects in the first cohort. Correlated functional status among segregating V segments might reflect linkage disequilibrium, but an unknown experimental factor could not be ruled out. In an earlier analysis of some 500 of the donors, most TCR beta V segments appeared in productive rearrangements about 90% or about 30% of the time, broadly matching IMGT annotations. In this cohort, only TCR beta chains were sequenced, and detectable features were limited by the absence of alpha or paired-chain data. Because counts were too low, seventeen rarely observed V segments, including chromosome 9 orphons, were excluded from the earlier analysis of 500 to 700 of the donors. In a later analysis, TCR association rates were found to vary across HLA loci, with the most associated TCRs seen for DRB1 alleles and the fewest for HLA-C alleles. A later genetic analysis reported fewer N-insertions in productive TCRs among donors in an Asian-associated ancestry cluster than the approximately 700-donor mean. Immune exposure information for the cohort was limited to CMV serostatus. In a later analysis, most CMV-associated TCR beta chains were found to appear HLA-restricted, with HLA associations seemingly driven largely by CMV exposure. In vitro tests confirmed that three of the cytomegalovirus-associated TCR beta chains recognize cytomegalovirus antigens. V-gene and J-gene trimming of TCR beta chains was associated with a missense DCLRE1C variant in a later genetic analysis, and the association was replicated in an independent cohort. A cluster of highly shared sequence variants was judged likely to be a technical artifact of the sequencing pipeline. The study gave a list of more than 150 TCR beta chains associated with cytomegalovirus. The classifier was reported to diagnose cytomegalovirus status with high specificity and sensitivity in both the original cohort and the validation cohort. The 87-base-pair reads could not distinguish some IMGT-functional V segments, including TRBV6-2 and TRBV6-3, so those segments were excluded. A later analysis reported that several top co-occurrence clusters appeared linked to parvovirus B19, influenza, CMV and Epstein-Barr virus. The authors suggested that the approach could potentially be extended to other disease states and immunological phenotypes. Because some donors lacked HLA typing at each locus, the association tests relied only on the typed subset. In a later analysis, HLA-associated TCR beta chains showed more clonal expansion and lower generation probabilities than non-associated chains that were equally common. At a false discovery rate of 0.05, a later analysis linked some 18,000 TCR beta sequences to specific HLA alleles. While some public TCRs were present in many individuals, most TCR sequences turned up only very rarely across donors. When HLA alleles, especially DR and DQ, strongly co-occurred, attributing TCR associations to individual alleles was difficult.

Library method: the immunoSEQ multiplex PCR assay. For the multiplex PCR, a mixture combining 60 forward primers for TCR Vbeta segments and 13 reverse primers for TCR Jbeta segments was used. A multiplex PCR assay on genomic DNA amplified the CDR3 region of rearranged TCR beta genes. On the Illumina HiSeq System, the amplified TCR beta libraries were sequenced as 87-base-pair reads. Concerning the study's data processing: A later analysis tallied around 82 million unique TCR beta chains across the 610 or so repertoires, and some 10 million of those chains were shared by two or more donors. Raw reads were error-corrected and collapsed into unique sequences with a nearest-neighbor algorithm that merged closely related sequences to remove PCR and sequencing errors. To assign V, D and J gene segments, CDR3 sequences were aligned to IMGT reference sequences. For a sequence to be retained, a match of at least six nucleotides was required to both a V gene segment and a J gene segment. Rearrangements were classified as productive when the CDR3 lacked stop codons and remained in frame with V and J, and all other rearrangements were classified as non-productive. Following IMGT convention, CDR3 was defined as the stretch from the second conserved V-encoded cysteine up to the conserved J-encoded phenylalanine. Sequences without an unambiguous match to a single V gene segment were excluded from the earlier analysis of 450 to 650 of the donors. An earlier analysis of several hundred of the donors called V segments functional above 56.7% productive rearrangements and segregating when the between-donor standard deviation exceeded 5%. A statistical classification framework was built for diagnosing cytomegalovirus status from the catalog of TCR beta chain sequences. In a later analysis, TCR nucleotide sequences were compared against IMGT/GENE-DB human TR gene sequences so that V and J genes could be assigned. In a later analysis, CDR3 sequences and most-parsimonious VDJ recombination scenarios were assigned using the TCRdist pipeline. A later analysis defined each TCR beta chain by its CDR3 amino acid sequence plus V-gene family, and excluded reads lacking a unique V-gene family. In a later analysis, 550 to 650 highly shared, low-generation-probability nucleotide sequences were removed to address suspected cross-contamination and a sequencing artifact. In a later analysis, a clonal expansion index for each public chain was calculated from normalized within-repertoire ranks of inferred template counts. In a later analysis, generation probabilities were computed using a VDJ recombination model fitted to out-of-frame rearrangements, and the results were checked against IGoR. In a later analysis, hypergeometric tests were used to score TCR-TCR, TCR-HLA and TCR-CMV co-occurrence, with a repertoire-size bias correction applied to TCR pairs. False discovery rates were estimated in a later analysis by permuting HLA or CMV assignments 20 times. In a later analysis, co-occurring TCRs were grouped with DBSCAN, and TCRdist sequence similarity was added when clustering was performed within HLA-allele-positive subsets. Co-occurrence clustering excluded repertoires with fewer than 30,000 or more than 120,000 public chains, plus five with anomalous nucleotide sharing. Drawn from immuneACCESS, this table holds only the in-frame rearrangements with V and J called that TCRdb kept. Clones are partly lost; checked studies trace under half to an unresolved V gene and leave the rest unexplained. D and trimming were read from the DNA, whereas the V and J calls and clone size are those reported in that table. The sample data list around 180,000 clones, and approximately 71% of these were observed just once. The ten largest clonotypes hold roughly 1.6% of the sample.

Details on this clone: Its antigen remains undetermined. There are no base qualities to consult, and no much larger clone falls within one base.

This clonotype was obtained from a girl under 18 in good health and CMV-seronegative. The specimen sequenced was PBMCs. The chain is made from TRBV6-5 and TRBJ2-2, with 11 central nucleotides matching TRBD1. The DNA reads TGTGCCAGCAGTTTCCGGGGGACAGGGGGCACCGGGGAGCTGTTTTTT. Its protein is CASSFRGTGGTGELFF.